This T cell receptor (beta chain) was sequenced in a study of control samples from healthy donors and cancer patients. CDR1 and CDR2 from the germline V gene are SNHLY and FYNNEI. CDR3 length: 10 residues. Comments on this clone: The junction departs from germline at one end; a sequencing error may be responsible.

Measured with immunoSEQ multiplex PCR; TCRdb has only the in-frame clones, and not every one. The sample has 170,000 or so clones; 94% are singletons. Sequencing was done on a sample of blood. The chain joins TRBV2 to TRBJ2-1; no firm D call. The sequence was obtained from a young woman in good health. CDR3 coding DNA: TGTGCCAGCAGTGAACCCGGAAGACTCTTC. Protein product: CASSEPGRLF.